Listed here are 2 T cell receptor beta chains from one sample, sequenced in a study of blood T cell repertoires in COVID-19. Sequencing used immunoSEQ multiplex PCR; TCRdb keeps in-frame clones, though not all of them. The sample consists of approximately 65,000 clones, around 80% of them appearing once. The sample taken for sequencing was peripheral blood. The receptor set was obtained from a human donor in a cohort sampled during active COVID-19.

The J gene is TRBJ2-3, the V gene TRBV10-1; 8 bases map to TRBD2. Per germline, CDR1 WNHNN and CDR2 SYGVQD (reference sequence). This CDR3 is 17 amino acids long. Trimming at V came to 0 bases and at J to 4 bases, leaving 9 bases not matched to a gene. The CDR3 coding sequence is TGCGCCAGCAGTGAGTCGACTTGGCCTAGCGGGCCAGATACGCAGTATTTT. Its protein product is CASSESTWPSGPDTQYF.

The V and J genes are TRBV11-2 and TRBJ2-3; TRBD1 agrees at 9 bases. CDR3 size: 17 residues. J was trimmed by 3 bases and V by 6 bases; bases with no gene match: 13. In germline, CDR1 is SGHAT, CDR2 FQNNGV. The CDR3 DNA sequence: TGTGCCAGCAGTCGAATTACAGGGGGCTTTTTGACAGATACGCAGTATTTT. Protein product: CASSRITGGFLTDTQYF.